The entry below describes one TCR beta chain. This record comes from a study of radiation and T cells in renal cell carcinoma. Germline values: CDR1 MNHNS, CDR2 SASEGT. Trimming removed 6 bases at V and 0 bases at J, with 12 bases between. The CDR3 sequence is 15 residues long. Specified time point: blood 4 weeks post-SBRT, at nephrectomy. This sample's treatment: 15 Gy SBRT to primary tumor, nephrectomy 4 weeks later. Method: immunoSEQ multiplex PCR; TCRdb's copy keeps in-frame clones and lacks some. The table lists some 81,000 clones, 80% to 90% of them singletons. This specimen was blood, taken from a patient whose treatment included radiotherapy and nephrectomy. This TCR was recovered from a woman aged 70 to 79 with renal cell carcinoma. This sequence joins TRBV6-1 and TRBJ1-3; D remains unclear. In DNA form, the CDR3 reads TGTGCCAGCAGCAAGGAACCTAGCTCTGGAAACACCATATATTTT. As protein: CASSKEPSSGNTIYF.